A single sample is the source of the 5 T cell receptor beta chains below, sequenced in a study of shared clonotypes between healthy human individuals. Assay used: immunoSEQ multiplex PCR; TCRdb lists only in-frame clones, some missing. Of 2,500,000 or so clones in the sample, roughly 93% were seen once. The sample was naive CD4+ T cells from PBMCs. Sample subset: CD45RA+ positively selected. These receptors originate from a man aged 18 to 29 in good health. Some clones in this sample may be carry-over from other donors' samples.

This clone was counted a few times. The chain employs TRBV19 and TRBJ1-1; 7 bases agree with TRBD1. The trim removed 5 bases at V and 3 bases at J, leaving 9 bases unmatched. This CDR3 has 15 residues. The germline V gene has CDR1 LNHDA and CDR2 SQIVND (reference sequence). The DNA for the CDR3 is TGTGCCAGTAGTCCCTCGGACAGGATCGACACTGAAGCTTTCTTT. As protein: CASSPSDRIDTEAFF.

This clone is a singleton in its sample. V usage is TRBV2 and J usage is TRBJ1-1, with D tentatively TRBD1 (5 bases). The CDR3 runs to 13 residues. From germline, CDR1 is SNHLY and CDR2 FYNNEI. Trimming took off 1 base at V and 4 bases at J, with 7 bases between the two ends. In DNA form, the CDR3 reads TGTGCCAGCAGTGAAGAGAGGGGCACTGAAGCTTTCTTT. Its translation: CASSEERGTEAFF.

This clone appeared a single time. The chain couples TRBV30 to TRBJ2-7; no clear D. The CDR3 covers 12 residues. Germline V gene sequence: CDR1 GTSNPN, CDR2 SVGIG (reference sequence). V was clipped by 3 bases and J by 6 bases, with 12 bases between them. In DNA form, the CDR3 reads TGTGCCTGGAGCCCATCCGGGCCCGAGCAGTACTTC. The encoded protein is CAWSPSGPEQYF.

V usage is TRBV5-1 and J usage is TRBJ1-1; D gene uncertain. The length of the CDR3 is 14 residues. CDR1 and CDR2 (germline): SGHRS, YFSETQ. The V gene lost 0 bases and the J gene lost 7 bases, with 13 bases spanning the gap. CDR3 nucleotide sequence: TGCGCCAGCAGCTTGGTGCAGGAGGCCAATGAAGCTTTCTTT. This sequence encodes CASSLVQEANEAFF.

In this sample, this clone turned up a few times. The chain has TRBV6-6 and TRBJ1-1; 7 bases map to TRBD1. Germline V CDR1 and CDR2: MNHNY, SVGAGI (reference sequence). The J segment lost 5 bases and the V segment lost 6 bases, leaving 3 bases of the junction unmatched. CDR3 size: 12 residues. The CDR3 DNA reads as TGTGCCAGCAGCACAGGGGTAACTGAAGCTTTCTTT. It translates to CASSTGVTEAFF.